This T cell receptor beta chain was recorded in a study of blood T cell repertoires in COVID-19 (dated by TCRdb to 2018 to 2021). About the study as a whole: Collaborator samples came from the United States, Italy and Spain and covered acute and convalescent phases of COVID-19. The material from the prospective study consisted of cDNA or gDNA derived from T cells, B-cell-depleted T cells, or PBMCs. The samples were drawn from two sources: the first 160 participants of the ongoing ImmuneRACE study, and 1,254 subjects contributed by 6 global collaborators. Subjects who had been exposed to COVID-19, were actively infected with it, or had recovered from it provided the deeply sampled blood TCRbeta repertoires that made up the dataset. The repertoires were released in a freely available public database meant as a resource for research on the immune response to SARS-CoV-2. The sample metadata nearly always contained a de-identified subject ID, COVID-19 status, age in years and sex. Where available, HLA class I and class II types were obtained from metadata supplied by the sample provider rather than from assay-based typing.

Collaborating institutions collected whole blood in K2EDTA tubes following their own protocols. Collaborator samples were shipped for TCRbeta analysis as frozen whole blood, isolated PBMCs, or DNA extracted from either sample type. TCRbeta CDR3 regions were amplified from genomic DNA by means of the immunoSEQ Assay, a bias-controlled multiplex PCR. Concerning the study's data processing: The number of nucleated cells in each sample was estimated from the amplification of reference gene primers within the assay. Sequence reads were collapsed and filtered to measure the absolute abundance of every unique TCRbeta CDR3 rearrangement. For each sample, productive Simpson clonality was calculated by taking the square root of Simpson's diversity index across productive rearrangements. TCRdb limited this immuneACCESS table to in-frame rearrangements with V and J called. A share of clones is missing; checked studies link under half to unresolved V genes, and the rest is unexplained. That table gives V, J and clone size, and the DNA gave D and trimming. This sample gives 70,000 to 95,000 clones in total; about 90% of them show up just once. The ten largest make up roughly 8.1% of the sample.

Trimming accounts for 6 bases at V and 2 bases at J, while the number of junction bases matched to no gene is 2. The CDR3 goes from the cysteine to the phenylalanine over 14 residues. Of the read, only the CDR3 DNA is kept; its 42 bases are in frame from base 1. Based on the germline V gene, the CDR1 and CDR2 sequences are SNHLY and FYNNEI. Results and caveats for the whole study, not just this receptor: Clinical and demographic metadata were provided uncurated, with the amount varying by source and participant.

About this clone itself: This clone's antigen is unknown. No much larger clonotype is one base removed from it; base qualities were not supplied.

This TCR came from a woman aged 70-85 years with acute or convalescent COVID-19. The sequence joins TRBV2 to TRBJ1-5, and 9 junctional nucleotides match TRBD1. The sequenced sample consisted of peripheral blood. In nucleotide form, the sequence is TGTGCCAGCAGAAGGGACAGGGGCAATCAGCCCCAGCATTTT. The translation is CASRRDRGNQPQHF.